This T cell receptor beta chain was observed in a study of blood T cells in healthy people across ages (dated by TCRdb to about 2015). Notes on the research overall: Template switching captured roughly one uniquely barcoded TCR beta cDNA molecule per two T cells in model experiments. To avoid experimental bias, donors of different ages were distributed randomly across sequencing lanes. The study measured age-related changes in TCR beta repertoire diversity using deep sequencing normalized with unique cDNA molecular identifiers. Donors were grouped into four age groups: young (average about 15 years), middle-aged (under 40), aged (approximately 58) and long-lived (about 89). The study analyzed two additional independent replicas of 1 million unique cDNA reads from the same blood draw for two donors, one aged 18 to 30 and one aged 80 or older. Broader findings and caveats from the paper: Observed TCR beta diversity per million T cells fell roughly linearly with age, and a significant reduction was already apparent by age about 38. Compared with the aged group, the long-lived group had more naive CD4+ T cells, fewer expanded clones and increased TCR diversity, a pattern suggesting age selection. Estimates of total diversity from one million sequenced T cells were regarded as lower bounds and underestimates. Donor CMV infection status was unknown, potentially confounding age-related changes in expanded clonotypes. Since profiling was done on bulk unsorted PBMCs, naive and antigen-experienced compartments could not be conclusively compared. Observed TCR beta diversity correlated strongly with the percentage of naive T cells measured by flow cytometry.

At least ten counts were recorded for this clonotype. What antigen it recognizes has not been identified. There are no base qualities to consult, and no much larger clone falls within one base. The approximately 39 donors, aged 6 to 90 years, were systemically healthy Caucasian individuals from Russia. Around 10 milliliters of peripheral blood were drawn from each donor into EDTA-treated Vacutainer tubes. Ficoll-Paque density-gradient centrifugation was used to isolate PBMCs, with at least 6.5 million per sample. Total RNA was extracted from PBMCs with Trizol reagent, with at least 6 micrograms obtained per sample. The percentages of naive CD45RAhigh/CD27high T cells were determined by flow cytometry on a PBMC aliquot from every donor. The CDR3 starts with the cysteine, ends with the phenylalanine, and has 18 residues. The entry retains the CDR3 DNA only, 54 bases that are in frame from base 1. Sequences MDHEN (CDR1) and SYDVKM (CDR2) are obtained from the germline V gene. V loses 1 base of germline sequence and J loses 2 bases, and the interval between the two ends is 20 bases.

The library was produced with 5' RACE. Reads for this sample came from an Illumina HiSeq 2500. A second about 7 to 12 cycle PCR used a sample-barcoded 5' primer and a J-beta primer mix. A template-switch 5' adaptor carrying 12 random nucleotides introduced a unique molecular identifier onto each TCR beta cDNA molecule. Each sample yielded at least 2.5 million CDR3-containing paired-end reads. All of the RNA was converted into first-strand cDNA using the Mint cDNA synthesis kit, with a TRBC-specific oligonucleotide serving as the primer. Following uracil-DNA glycosylase treatment, a first 18-cycle PCR with universal primers M1SS and BC2_uni_R was performed on all cDNA. Turning to the authors' computational methods: Each sample was normalized by randomly selecting 1 million high-quality reads, each carrying a distinct molecular identifier. Reads sharing molecular identifiers were discarded rather than binned into consensus sequences. CDR3 identification, clonotype clustering and error correction used MiTCR with a Q25 quality threshold and the strictest error-elimination algorithm. A nonparametric unseen species model using Euler transformation provided a lower-bound estimate of total TCR beta diversity. The public reads were run again by TCRdb, first through fastp at Q25 and then through MiXCR, and only productive beta chains were kept. Every entry covers one CDR3 protein and lists the most common genes and DNA from its rows. These V and J calls originate from TCRdb's pipeline instead of the authors' own analysis. The sample table records 650,000 to 700,000 distinct CDR3 sequences; 45% to 60% of these occur just once. Approximately 13% of the sample belongs to the ten largest clones.

The sequenced material came from blood. The receptor's source is a woman of 80 years or more in good health. The V gene is TRBV28 and the J gene is TRBJ2-5, and the D gene may be TRBD1, 6 bases matching. The bases are TGTGCCAGCAGTTTATCTTCCCTAGGGACACGGGGTCAAGAGACCCAGTACTTC. It codes for CASSLSSLGTRGQETQYF.